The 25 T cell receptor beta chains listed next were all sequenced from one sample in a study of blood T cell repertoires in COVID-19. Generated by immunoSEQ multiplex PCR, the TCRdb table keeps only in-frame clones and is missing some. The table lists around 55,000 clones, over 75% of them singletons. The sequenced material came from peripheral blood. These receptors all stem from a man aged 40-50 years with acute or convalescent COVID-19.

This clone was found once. The CDR3 protein is CAWSSGVKDSPLHF. CDR3 nucleotide sequence: TGTGCCTGGAGTTCCGGGGTAAAGGATTCACCCCTCCACTTT. The chain employs TRBV30 and TRBJ1-6; D unclear. The ends were cut back, 2 bases at V and 8 bases at J, with 13 bases in the middle. This CDR3 spans 14 amino acids. The germline V gene encodes CDR1 GTSNPN and CDR2 SVGIG (reference sequence).

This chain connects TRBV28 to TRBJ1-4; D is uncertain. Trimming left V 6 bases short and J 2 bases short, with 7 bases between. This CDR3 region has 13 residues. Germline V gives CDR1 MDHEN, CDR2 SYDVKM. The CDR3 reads CASSRGTNEKLFF. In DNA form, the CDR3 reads TGTGCCAGCAGCAGAGGGACTAATGAAAAACTGTTTTTT.

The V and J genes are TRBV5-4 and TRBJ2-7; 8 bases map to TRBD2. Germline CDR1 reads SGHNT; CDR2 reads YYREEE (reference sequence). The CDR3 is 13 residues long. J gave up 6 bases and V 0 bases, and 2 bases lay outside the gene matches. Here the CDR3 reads CASSLDGGVEQYF. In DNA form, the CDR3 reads TGTGCCAGCAGCTTGGACGGGGGGGTCGAGCAGTACTTC.

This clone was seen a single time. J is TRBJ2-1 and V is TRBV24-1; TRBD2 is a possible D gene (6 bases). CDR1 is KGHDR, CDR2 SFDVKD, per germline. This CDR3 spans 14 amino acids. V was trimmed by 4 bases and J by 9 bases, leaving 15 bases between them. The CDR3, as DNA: TGTGCCACCAGTGACGCAAACCAGGGAGGTGAGCAGTTCTTC. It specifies CATSDANQGGEQFF.

CDR3: CAWSVLDVIYEQYF. CDR3 DNA: TGTGCCTGGAGTGTACTAGATGTTATCTACGAGCAGTACTTC. The V call is TRBV30, the J call TRBJ2-7; D is possibly TRBD2 (5 bases). From germline, CDR1 is GTSNPN and CDR2 SVGIG (reference sequence). The CDR3 is 14 amino acids. V lost 0 bases, J lost 3 bases, and 12 bases lay in between.

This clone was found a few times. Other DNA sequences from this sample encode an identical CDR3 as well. The CDR3 region is CASSRLAGGTDTQYF. For the CDR3, the DNA is TGTGCCAGCAGCCGGCTAGCGGGTGGCACAGATACGCAGTATTTT. The rearrangement links TRBV3-1 (or the pseudogene TRBV3-2) to TRBJ2-3; 8 bases agree with TRBD2. Germline trimming cut 4 bases from V and 1 base from J; bases unmatched to any gene: 4. The CDR3 totals 15 residues. Germline CDR1 is LGHDT and CDR2 is YNNKEL (reference sequence).

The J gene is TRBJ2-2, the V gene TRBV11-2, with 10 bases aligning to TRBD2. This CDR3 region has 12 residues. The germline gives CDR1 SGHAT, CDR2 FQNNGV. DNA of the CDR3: TGTTCGTCAGCGGGAGGGACCGGGGAGCTGTTTTTT. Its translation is CSSAGGTGELFF.

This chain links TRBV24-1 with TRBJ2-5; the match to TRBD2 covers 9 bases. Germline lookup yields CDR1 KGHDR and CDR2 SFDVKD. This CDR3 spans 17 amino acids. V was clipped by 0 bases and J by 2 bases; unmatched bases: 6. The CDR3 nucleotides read TGTGCCACCAGTGATTTGCAAGGCCTAGCGGGACAAGAGACCCAGTACTTC. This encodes CATSDLQGLAGQETQYF.

The CDR3 loop reads CASSTGADYGYTF. The CDR3 region has the DNA TGTGCCAGCAGTACAGGGGCGGACTATGGCTACACCTTC. V is TRBV2 and J is TRBJ1-2; 7 bases align to TRBD1. Germline assignment: CDR1 SNHLY and CDR2 FYNNEI. The CDR3 consists of 13 residues. Losses at the gene ends were 5 bases for V and 3 bases for J; bases not matched to a gene: 3.

The CDR3 DNA reads as TGTGCCAGCAGTCCGACTAGCCTTGCCTACGAGCAGTACTTC. Its translation: CASSPTSLAYEQYF. The chain is built from TRBV27 and TRBJ2-7, with TRBD2 matching 7 bases. Germline lookup yields CDR1 MNHEY and CDR2 SMNVEV (reference sequence). Losses at the gene ends were 5 bases for V and 2 bases for J; bases not matched to a gene: 6. This CDR3 has 14 residues.

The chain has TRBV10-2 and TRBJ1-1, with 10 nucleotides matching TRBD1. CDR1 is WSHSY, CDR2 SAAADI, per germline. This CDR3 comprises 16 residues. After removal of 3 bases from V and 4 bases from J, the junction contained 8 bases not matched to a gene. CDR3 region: CASSDPTGTGATEAFF. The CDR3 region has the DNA TGCGCCAGCAGTGACCCGACCGGGACAGGGGCCACTGAAGCTTTCTTT.

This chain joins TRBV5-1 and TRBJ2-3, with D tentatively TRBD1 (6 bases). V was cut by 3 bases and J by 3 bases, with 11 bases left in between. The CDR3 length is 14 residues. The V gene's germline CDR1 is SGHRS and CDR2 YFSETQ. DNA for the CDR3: TGCGCCAGCAGCTACGGACAGAATACAGATACGCAGTATTTT. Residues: CASSYGQNTDTQYF. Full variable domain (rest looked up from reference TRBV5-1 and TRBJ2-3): KAGVTQTPRYLIKTRGQQVTLSCSPISGHRSVSWYQQTPGQGLQFLFEYFSETQRNKGNFPGRFSGRQFSNSRSEMNVSTLELGDSALYLCASSYGQNTDTQYFGPGTRLTVL.

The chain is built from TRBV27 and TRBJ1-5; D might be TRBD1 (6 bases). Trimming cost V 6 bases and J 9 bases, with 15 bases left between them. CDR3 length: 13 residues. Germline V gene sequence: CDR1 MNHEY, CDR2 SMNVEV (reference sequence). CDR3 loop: CASRDRLKGPQHF. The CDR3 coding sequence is TGTGCCAGCAGGGACAGACTTAAAGGGCCCCAGCATTTT.

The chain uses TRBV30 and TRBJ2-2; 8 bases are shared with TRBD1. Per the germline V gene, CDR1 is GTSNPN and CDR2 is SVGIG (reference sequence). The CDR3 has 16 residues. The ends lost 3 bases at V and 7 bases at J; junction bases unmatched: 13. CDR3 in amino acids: CAWSYSRTGRFGELFF. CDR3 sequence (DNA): TGTGCCTGGAGCTACTCTAGGACAGGGAGGTTCGGGGAGCTGTTTTTT.

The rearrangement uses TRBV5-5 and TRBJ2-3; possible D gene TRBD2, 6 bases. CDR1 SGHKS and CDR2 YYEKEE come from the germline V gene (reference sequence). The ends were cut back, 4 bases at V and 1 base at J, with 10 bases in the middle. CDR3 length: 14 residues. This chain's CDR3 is CASSPTGGTDTQYF. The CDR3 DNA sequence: TGTGCCAGCAGCCCCACGGGAGGCACAGATACGCAGTATTTT.

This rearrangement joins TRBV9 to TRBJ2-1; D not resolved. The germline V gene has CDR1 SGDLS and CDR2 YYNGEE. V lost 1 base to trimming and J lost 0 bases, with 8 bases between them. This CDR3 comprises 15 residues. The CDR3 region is CASSVSTNSYNEQFF. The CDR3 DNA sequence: TGTGCCAGCAGCGTATCGACAAACTCCTACAATGAGCAGTTCTTC.

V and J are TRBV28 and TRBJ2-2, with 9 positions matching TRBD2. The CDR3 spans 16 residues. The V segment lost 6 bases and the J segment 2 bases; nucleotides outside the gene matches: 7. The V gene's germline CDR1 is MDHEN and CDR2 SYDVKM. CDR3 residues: CASSPGLARNTGELFF. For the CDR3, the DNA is TGTGCCAGCAGCCCCGGACTAGCGAGAAACACCGGGGAGCTGTTTTTT.

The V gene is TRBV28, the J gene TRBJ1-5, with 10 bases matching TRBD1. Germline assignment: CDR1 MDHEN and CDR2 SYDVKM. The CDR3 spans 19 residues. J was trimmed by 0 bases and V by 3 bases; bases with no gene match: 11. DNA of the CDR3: TGTGCCAGCAGTTTCCTGGGACAGGGGACTTCCTATAGCAATCAGCCCCAGCATTTT. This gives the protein CASSFLGQGTSYSNQPQHF. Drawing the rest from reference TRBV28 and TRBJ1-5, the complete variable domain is DVKVTQSSRYLVKRTGEKVFLECVQDMDHENMFWYRQDPGLGLRLIYFSYDVKMKEKGDIPEGYSVSREKKERFSLILESASTNQTSMYLCASSFLGQGTSYSNQPQHFGDGTRLSIL.

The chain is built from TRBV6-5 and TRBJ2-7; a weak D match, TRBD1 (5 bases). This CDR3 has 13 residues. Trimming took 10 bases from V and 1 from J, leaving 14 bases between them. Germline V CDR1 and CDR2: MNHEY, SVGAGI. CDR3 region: CATRQPPSYEQYF. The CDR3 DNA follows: TGTGCCACGAGACAGCCCCCTTCCTACGAGCAGTACTTC.

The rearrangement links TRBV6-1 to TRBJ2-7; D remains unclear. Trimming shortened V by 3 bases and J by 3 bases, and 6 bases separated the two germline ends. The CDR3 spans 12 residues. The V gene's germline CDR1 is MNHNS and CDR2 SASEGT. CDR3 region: CASSDRFYEQYF. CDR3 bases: TGTGCCAGCAGTGACCGGTTCTACGAGCAGTACTTC.

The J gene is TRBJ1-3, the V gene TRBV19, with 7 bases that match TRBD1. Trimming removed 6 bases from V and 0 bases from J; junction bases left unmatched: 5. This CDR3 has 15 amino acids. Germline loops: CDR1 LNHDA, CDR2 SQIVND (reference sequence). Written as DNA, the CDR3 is TGTGCCAGTAGCCACAGGGGAACCTCTGGAAACACCATATATTTT. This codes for CASSHRGTSGNTIYF.

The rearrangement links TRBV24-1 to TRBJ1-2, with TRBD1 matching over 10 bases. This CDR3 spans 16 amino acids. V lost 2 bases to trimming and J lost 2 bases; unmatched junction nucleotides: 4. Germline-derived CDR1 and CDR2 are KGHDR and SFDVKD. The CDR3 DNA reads TGTGCCACCAGTGATTATGGGACAGGGGCGAACTATGGCTACACCTTC. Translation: CATSDYGTGANYGYTF.

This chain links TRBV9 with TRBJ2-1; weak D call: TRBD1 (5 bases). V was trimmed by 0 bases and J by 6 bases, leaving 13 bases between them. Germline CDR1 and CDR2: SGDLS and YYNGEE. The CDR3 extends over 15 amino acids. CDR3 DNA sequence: TGTGCCAGCAGCGTAGAAGGCAGGGCTGGCAATGAGCAGTTCTTC. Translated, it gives CASSVEGRAGNEQFF. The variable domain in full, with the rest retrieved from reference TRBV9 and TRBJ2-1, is DSGVTQTPKHLITATGQRVTLRCSPRSGDLSVYWYQQSLDQGLQFLIQYYNGEERAKGNILERFSAQQFPDLHSELNLSSLELGDSALYFCASSVEGRAGNEQFFGPGTRLTVL.

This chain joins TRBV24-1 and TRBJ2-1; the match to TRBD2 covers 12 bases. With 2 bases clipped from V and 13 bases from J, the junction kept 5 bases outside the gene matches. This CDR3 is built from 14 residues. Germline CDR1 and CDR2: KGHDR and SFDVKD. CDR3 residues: CATSDSGLAGNQFF. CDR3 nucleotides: TGTGCCACCAGTGATTCTGGACTAGCGGGAAACCAGTTCTTC.

The CDR3 nucleotides read TGTGCCAGCTCACCACGTCACTTCCCAGGCACTGAAGCTTTCTTT. It translates to CASSPRHFPGTEAFF. The genes are TRBV18 and TRBJ1-1; D call uncertain. This CDR3 region has 15 residues. Germline V gives CDR1 KGHSH, CDR2 LQKENI. V was shortened by 1 base and J by 4 bases, with 13 bases between the two germline ends.